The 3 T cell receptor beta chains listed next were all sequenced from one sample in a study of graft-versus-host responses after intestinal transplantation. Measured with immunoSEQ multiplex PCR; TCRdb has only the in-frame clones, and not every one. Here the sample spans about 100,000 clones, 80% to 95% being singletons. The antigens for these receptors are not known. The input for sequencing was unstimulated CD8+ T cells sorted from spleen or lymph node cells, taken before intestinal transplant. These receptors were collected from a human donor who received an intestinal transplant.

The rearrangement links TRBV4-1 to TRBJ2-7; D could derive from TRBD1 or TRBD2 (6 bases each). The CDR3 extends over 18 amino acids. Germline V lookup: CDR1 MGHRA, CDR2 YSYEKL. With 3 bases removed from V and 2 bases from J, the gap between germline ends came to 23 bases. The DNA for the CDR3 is TGCGCCAGCAGCCATATGGGGGGCCGGGACGCATCTACCTACGAGCAGTACTTC. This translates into CASSHMGGRDASTYEQYF.

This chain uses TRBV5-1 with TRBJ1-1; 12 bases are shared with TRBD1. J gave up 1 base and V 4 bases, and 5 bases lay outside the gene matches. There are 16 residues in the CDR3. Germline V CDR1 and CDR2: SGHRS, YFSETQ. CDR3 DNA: TGCGCCAGCAGCACCGGGACAGGGGGCGCGAACACTGAAGCTTTCTTT. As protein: CASSTGTGGANTEAFF.

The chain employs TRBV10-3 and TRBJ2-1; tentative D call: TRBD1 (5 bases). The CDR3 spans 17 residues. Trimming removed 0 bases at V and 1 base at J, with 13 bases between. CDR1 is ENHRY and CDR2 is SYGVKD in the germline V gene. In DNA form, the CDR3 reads TGTGCCATCAGTGAGTCCTTGACAGCTCTTTCCTACAATGAGCAGTTCTTC. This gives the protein CAISESLTALSYNEQFF.